This T cell receptor beta chain was observed in a study of cytomegalovirus exposure and HLA in healthy donors. About the study: In an early release, HLA-typed donors contributed some 82 million unique TCR sequences.

PCR employed 60 Vbeta and 13 Jbeta primers. The method was immunoSEQ multiplex PCR; TCRdb's version includes in-frame clones alone and lacks a portion of them. The table lists about 190,000 clones, over 70% of them singletons. Overall study results and limits: Equally common other TCR beta chains were less clonally expanded than HLA-associated ones, a later analysis found. Later on, a genetic analysis was performed. It linked a missense variant in DCLRE1C with V- and J-gene trimming of TCR beta. Among TCR beta chains, those listed as cytomegalovirus-associated numbered some 160.

As regards this clone: Its antigen is unknown.

With 0 bases removed from V and 5 bases from J, the gap between germline ends came to 16 bases. There are 16 residues in the CDR3. The germline gives CDR1 MNHEY, CDR2 SVGAGI. This chain links TRBV6-5 with TRBJ1-2; no clear D gene. The TCR originated in a young woman in good health and CMV-seropositive. Sequencing input: PBMCs. The CDR3 DNA sequence: TGTGCCAGCAGTTACTCGCCGGGAGGTCCTCTATATGGCTACACCTTC. Translated, it gives CASSYSPGGPLYGYTF.